The sequence of this T cell receptor beta chain was determined in a study of CD8+CD57+ T cells in acquired aplastic anemia (dated by TCRdb to 2016 to 2018). Background for the entire study: DNA extracted from sorted CD4+ and CD8+ cells had a mean of approximately 3.5 ug, with a range of roughly 0.19 to 27.4 ug. CD8+CD57+ expansion was defined as frequency above the mean frequency observed in healthy subjects. The full study reports these points: Around 31 CD8+ CDR3 sequences were shared between patients and controls but appeared highly expressed in patients and within their immunodominant clones. Patients and healthy controls showed no significant difference in CD8+ Simpson's diversity (P=0.060).

Comment on this clonotype: Its antigen remains unidentified. Base quality data are lacking; no much larger clone is found one base away.

Expansion of CD8+CD57+ cells had been shown by flow cytometry in the patients chosen for sequencing. Every patient had a diagnosis of severe acquired aplastic anemia based on International Study of Aplastic Anemia and Agranulocytosis and Camitta criteria. Patients had received no therapy at the time of blood sampling. The study deep-sequenced TCR repertoires of sorted CD4+ and CD8+ blood T cells from severe aplastic anemia patients and healthy subjects. Patients were enrolled in the USA under clinicaltrials.gov protocols 00001620, 01623167, 00001397, 00071045, 00081523 and 00961064. Ficoll-Paque density gradient centrifugation was used to isolate peripheral blood mononuclear cells. Before DNA extraction, CD4+ and CD8+ T cells were sorted by FACS or by magnetic beads. Profiling of TCR beta VDJ combinations and CDR3 sequences used genomic DNA as the template. An Illumina HiSeq 2000 was the platform used for TCR repertoire sequencing. The original pipeline was this. TRBV/TRBJ rearrangement plots, CDR3 size and DJ length profiles, and Simpson's diversity index were used to assess repertoires. The most abundant DNA sequence in the deep sequencing data was taken as the immunodominant clone. CDR3 amino acid sequences were screened for sharing across subjects and were compared with published repertoires and the VDJdb database. TCRdb passed the public sequencing reads through fastp at Q25 and MiXCR, retaining productive beta sequences. When rows share a CDR3 protein, they turn into one entry using the most common DNA and genes. TCRdb's processing, not the authors', yielded these V and J calls. The sample table contains 200,000 to 250,000 distinct CDR3 sequences; only one count was recorded for around 45% of them. The top ten hold over 7.5% of the sample.

The germline ends are 21 bases apart after V is trimmed by 8 bases and J by 7 bases. From the cysteine through the valine, the CDR3 covers 14 amino acids. Only the CDR3 portion is preserved as DNA: 42 bases, with reading frame beginning at the first base. The germline V gene supplies CDR1 SNHLY and CDR2 FYNNEI. The receptor's source is a human donor with aplastic anemia. Sequencing input: sorted CD4+, CD8+, or CD8+CD57+ T cells (not recorded which) from PBMCs. The rearranged segments are TRBV2 and TRBJ2-7; the D gene is perhaps TRBD2, from 6 matching bases. The CDR3 reads as follows: CASSLKRVSGEQYV. The bases read TGTGCCAGCTCCCTGAAGCGGGTCTCGGGAGAGCAGTACGTC.